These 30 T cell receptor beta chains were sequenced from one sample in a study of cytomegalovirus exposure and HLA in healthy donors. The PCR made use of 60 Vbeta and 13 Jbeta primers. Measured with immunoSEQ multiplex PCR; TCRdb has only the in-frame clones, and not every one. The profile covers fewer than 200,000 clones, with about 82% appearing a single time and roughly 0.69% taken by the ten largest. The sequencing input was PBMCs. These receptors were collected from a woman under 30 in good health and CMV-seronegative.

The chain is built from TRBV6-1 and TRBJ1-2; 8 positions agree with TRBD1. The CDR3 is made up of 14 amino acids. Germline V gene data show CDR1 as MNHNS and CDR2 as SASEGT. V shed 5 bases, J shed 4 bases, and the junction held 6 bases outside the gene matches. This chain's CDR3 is CASSTTGVGYGYTF. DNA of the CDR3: TGTGCCAGCAGTACGACAGGGGTGGGCTATGGCTACACCTTC.

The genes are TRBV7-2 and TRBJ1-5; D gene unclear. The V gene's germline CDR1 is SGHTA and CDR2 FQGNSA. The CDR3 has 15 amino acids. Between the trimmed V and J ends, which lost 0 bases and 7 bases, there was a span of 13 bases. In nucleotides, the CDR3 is TGTGCCAGCAGCTTAGCTATGACGGGAGGACAGCCCCAGCATTTT. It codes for CASSLAMTGGQPQHF.

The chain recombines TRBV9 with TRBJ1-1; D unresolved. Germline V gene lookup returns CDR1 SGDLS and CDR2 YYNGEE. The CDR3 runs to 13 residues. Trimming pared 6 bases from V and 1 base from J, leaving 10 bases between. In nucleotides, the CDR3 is TGTGCCAGCAATCCGGAGGGGAACACTGAAGCTTTCTTT. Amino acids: CASNPEGNTEAFF.

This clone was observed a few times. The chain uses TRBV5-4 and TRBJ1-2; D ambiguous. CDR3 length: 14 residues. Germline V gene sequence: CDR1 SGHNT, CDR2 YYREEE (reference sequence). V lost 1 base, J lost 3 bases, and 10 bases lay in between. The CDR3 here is CASSLLGRDYGYTF. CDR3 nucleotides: TGTGCCAGCAGCTTGCTGGGGAGAGACTATGGCTACACCTTC. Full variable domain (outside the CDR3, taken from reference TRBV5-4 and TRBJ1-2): ETGVTQSPTHLIKTRGQQVTLRCSSQSGHNTVSWYQQALGQGPQFIFQYYREEENGRGNFPPRFSGLQFPNYSSELNVNALELDDSALYLCASSLLGRDYGYTFGSGTRLTVV.

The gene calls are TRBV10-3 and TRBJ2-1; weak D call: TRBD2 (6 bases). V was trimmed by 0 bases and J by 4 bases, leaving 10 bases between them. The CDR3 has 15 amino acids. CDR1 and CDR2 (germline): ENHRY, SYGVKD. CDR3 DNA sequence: TGTGCCATCAGTGAGTCTGCGGGAACGTACAATGAGCAGTTCTTC. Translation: CAISESAGTYNEQFF.

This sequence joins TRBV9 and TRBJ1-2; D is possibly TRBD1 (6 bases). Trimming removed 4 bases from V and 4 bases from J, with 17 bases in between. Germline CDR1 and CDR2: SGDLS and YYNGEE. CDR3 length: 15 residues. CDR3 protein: CASSSTAGGTYGYTF. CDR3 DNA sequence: TGTGCCAGCAGCTCAACCGCGGGGGGCACCTATGGCTACACCTTC.

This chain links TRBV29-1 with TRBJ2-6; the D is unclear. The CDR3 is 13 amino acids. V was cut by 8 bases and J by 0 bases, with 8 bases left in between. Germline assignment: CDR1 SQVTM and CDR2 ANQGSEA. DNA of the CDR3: TGCAGCACTACCTTCTCTGGGGCCAACGTCCTGACTTTC. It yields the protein CSTTFSGANVLTF.

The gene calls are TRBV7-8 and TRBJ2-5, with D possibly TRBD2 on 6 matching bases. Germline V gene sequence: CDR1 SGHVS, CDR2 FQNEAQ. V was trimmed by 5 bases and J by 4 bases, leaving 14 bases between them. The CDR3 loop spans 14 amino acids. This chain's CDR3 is CASSPKTGVETQYF. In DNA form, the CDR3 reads TGTGCCAGCAGCCCCAAGACGGGAGTAGAGACCCAGTACTTC.

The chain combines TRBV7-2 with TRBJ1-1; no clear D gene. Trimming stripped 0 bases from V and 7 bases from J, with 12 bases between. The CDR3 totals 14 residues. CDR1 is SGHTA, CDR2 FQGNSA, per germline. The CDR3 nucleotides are TGTGCCAGCAGCTTAGCCCTCTCGGGGAATGAAGCTTTCTTT. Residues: CASSLALSGNEAFF.

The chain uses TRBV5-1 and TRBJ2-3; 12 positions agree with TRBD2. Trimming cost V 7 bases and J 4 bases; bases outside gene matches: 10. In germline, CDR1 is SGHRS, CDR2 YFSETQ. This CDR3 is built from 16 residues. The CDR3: CASSGLAGRGADTQYF. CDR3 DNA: TGCGCCAGCTCTGGACTAGCGGGGAGGGGGGCAGATACGCAGTATTTT.

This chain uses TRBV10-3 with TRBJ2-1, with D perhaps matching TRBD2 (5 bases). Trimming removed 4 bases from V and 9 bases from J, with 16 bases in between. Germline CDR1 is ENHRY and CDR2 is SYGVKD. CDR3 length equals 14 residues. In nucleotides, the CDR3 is TGTGCCATCAGTGCCTCTAGGGAGCCACTTGAGCAGTTCTTC. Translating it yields CAISASREPLEQFF.

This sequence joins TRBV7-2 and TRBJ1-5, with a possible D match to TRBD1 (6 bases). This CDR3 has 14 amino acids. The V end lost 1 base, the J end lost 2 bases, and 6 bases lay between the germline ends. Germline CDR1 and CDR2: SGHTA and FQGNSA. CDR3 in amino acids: CASSLDRGNQPQHF. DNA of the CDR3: TGTGCCAGCAGCTTAGACAGGGGCAATCAGCCCCAGCATTTT.

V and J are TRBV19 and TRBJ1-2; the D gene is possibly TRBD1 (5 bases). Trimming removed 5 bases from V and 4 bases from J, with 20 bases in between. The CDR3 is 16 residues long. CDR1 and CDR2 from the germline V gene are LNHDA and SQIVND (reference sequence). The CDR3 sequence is CASSLDGGWPRYGYTF. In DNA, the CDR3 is TGTGCCAGTAGTCTGGATGGGGGGTGGCCTCGCTATGGCTACACCTTC.

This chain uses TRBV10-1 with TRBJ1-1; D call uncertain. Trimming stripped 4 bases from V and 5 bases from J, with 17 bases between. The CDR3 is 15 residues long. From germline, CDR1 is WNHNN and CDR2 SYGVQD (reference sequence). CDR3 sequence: CASSVSQMVWTEAFF. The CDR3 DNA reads TGCGCCAGCAGTGTTTCTCAGATGGTTTGGACTGAAGCTTTCTTT.

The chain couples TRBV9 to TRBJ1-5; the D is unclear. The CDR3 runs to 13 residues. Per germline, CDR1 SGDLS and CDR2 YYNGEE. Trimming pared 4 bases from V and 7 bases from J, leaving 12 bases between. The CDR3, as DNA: TGTGCCAGCAGCCCGGGAGATTTGCAGCCCCAGCATTTT. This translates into CASSPGDLQPQHF.

Here the CDR3 reads CASSAPTSGSSYNEQFF. The CDR3 DNA follows: TGCGCCAGCAGCGCACCGACTAGCGGGAGCTCCTACAATGAGCAGTTCTTC. The chain employs TRBV5-1 and TRBJ2-1; 12 bases line up with TRBD2. The CDR3 consists of 17 residues. Losses at the gene ends were 4 bases for V and 0 bases for J; bases not matched to a gene: 5. CDR1 is SGHRS, CDR2 YFSETQ, per germline.

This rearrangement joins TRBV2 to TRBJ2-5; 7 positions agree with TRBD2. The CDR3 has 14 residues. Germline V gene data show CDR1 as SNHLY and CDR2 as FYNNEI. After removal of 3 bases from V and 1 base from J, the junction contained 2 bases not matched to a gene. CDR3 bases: TGTGCCAGCAGTGAGTGGGGGGGCCAAGAGACCCAGTACTTC. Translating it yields CASSEWGGQETQYF.

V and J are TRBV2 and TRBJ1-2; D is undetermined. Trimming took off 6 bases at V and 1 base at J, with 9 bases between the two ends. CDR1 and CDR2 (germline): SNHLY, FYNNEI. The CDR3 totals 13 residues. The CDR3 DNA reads TGTGCCAGCAGGACATCAGATAACTATGGCTACACCTTC. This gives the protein CASRTSDNYGYTF.

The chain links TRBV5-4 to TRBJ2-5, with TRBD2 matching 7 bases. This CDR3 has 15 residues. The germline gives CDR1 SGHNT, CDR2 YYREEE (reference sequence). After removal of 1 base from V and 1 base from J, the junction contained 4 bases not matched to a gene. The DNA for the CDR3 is TGTGCCAGCAGCTTGCGCCTAGCGGTCCAAGAGACCCAGTACTTC. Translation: CASSLRLAVQETQYF.

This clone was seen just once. CDR3 region: CASSVVGGKYNEQFF. In DNA form, the CDR3 reads TGTGCCAGCAGCGTAGTGGGGGGAAAATACAATGAGCAGTTCTTC. The chain carries TRBV9 and TRBJ2-1, with D possibly being TRBD2 (6 bases). The V gene lost 0 bases and the J gene lost 4 bases, with 11 bases spanning the gap. Germline V gene lookup returns CDR1 SGDLS and CDR2 YYNGEE. This CDR3 is 15 amino acids long.

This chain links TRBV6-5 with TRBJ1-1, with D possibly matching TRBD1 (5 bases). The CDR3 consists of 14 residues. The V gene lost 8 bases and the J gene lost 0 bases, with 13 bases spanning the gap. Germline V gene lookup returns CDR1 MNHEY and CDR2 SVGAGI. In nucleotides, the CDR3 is TGTGCCAGCGGCGACATGGACATGAACACTGAAGCTTTCTTT. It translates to CASGDMDMNTEAFF.

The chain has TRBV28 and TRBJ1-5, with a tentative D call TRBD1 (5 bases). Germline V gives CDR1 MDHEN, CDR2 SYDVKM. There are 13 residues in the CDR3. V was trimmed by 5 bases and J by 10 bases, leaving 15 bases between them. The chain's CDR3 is CASSPAGSRPQHF. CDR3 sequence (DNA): TGTGCCAGCAGTCCCGCAGGGTCCCGTCCCCAGCATTTT. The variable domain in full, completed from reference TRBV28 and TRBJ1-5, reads DVKVTQSSRYLVKRTGEKVFLECVQDMDHENMFWYRQDPGLGLRLIYFSYDVKMKEKGDIPEGYSVSREKKERFSLILESASTNQTSMYLCASSPAGSRPQHFGDGTRLSIL.

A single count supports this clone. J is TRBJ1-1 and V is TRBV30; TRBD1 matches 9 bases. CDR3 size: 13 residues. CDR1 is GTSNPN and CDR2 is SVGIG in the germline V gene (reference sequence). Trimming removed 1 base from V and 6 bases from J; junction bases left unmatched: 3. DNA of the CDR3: TGTGCCTGGAGTGCGACAGGGGGATCTGAAGCTTTCTTT. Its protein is CAWSATGGSEAFF.

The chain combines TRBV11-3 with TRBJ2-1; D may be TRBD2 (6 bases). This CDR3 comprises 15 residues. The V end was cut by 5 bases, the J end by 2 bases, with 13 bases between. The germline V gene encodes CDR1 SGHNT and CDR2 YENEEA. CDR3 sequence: CASSRSSEPYNEQFF. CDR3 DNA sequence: TGTGCCAGCAGCCGATCTAGCGAACCCTACAATGAGCAGTTCTTC.

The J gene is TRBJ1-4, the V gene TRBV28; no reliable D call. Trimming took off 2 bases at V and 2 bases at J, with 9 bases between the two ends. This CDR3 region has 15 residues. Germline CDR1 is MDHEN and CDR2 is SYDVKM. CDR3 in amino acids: CASSLNGLTNEKLFF. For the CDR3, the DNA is TGTGCCAGCAGTTTAAACGGGTTGACTAATGAAAAACTGTTTTTT. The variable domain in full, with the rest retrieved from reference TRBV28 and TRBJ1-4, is DVKVTQSSRYLVKRTGEKVFLECVQDMDHENMFWYRQDPGLGLRLIYFSYDVKMKEKGDIPEGYSVSREKKERFSLILESASTNQTSMYLCASSLNGLTNEKLFFGSGTQLSVL.

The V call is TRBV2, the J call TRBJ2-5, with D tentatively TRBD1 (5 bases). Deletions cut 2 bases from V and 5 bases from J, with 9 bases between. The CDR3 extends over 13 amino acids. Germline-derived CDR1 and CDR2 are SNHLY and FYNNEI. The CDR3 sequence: CASSEFRAETQYF. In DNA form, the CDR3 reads TGTGCCAGCAGTGAATTCAGGGCTGAGACCCAGTACTTC.

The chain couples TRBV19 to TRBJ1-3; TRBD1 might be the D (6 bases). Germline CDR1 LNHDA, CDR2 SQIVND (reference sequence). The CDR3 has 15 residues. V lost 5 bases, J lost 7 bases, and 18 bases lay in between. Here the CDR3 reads CASSPRTGLGNTIYF. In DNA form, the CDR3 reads TGTGCCAGTAGTCCCCGTACAGGGCTCGGGAACACCATATATTTT.

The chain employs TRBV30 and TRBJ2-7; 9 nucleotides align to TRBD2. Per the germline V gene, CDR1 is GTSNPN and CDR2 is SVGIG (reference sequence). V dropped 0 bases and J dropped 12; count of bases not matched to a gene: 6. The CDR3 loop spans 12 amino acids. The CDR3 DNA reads TGTGCCTGGAGTGTCGGCGGGGGGGGGCGGTACTTC. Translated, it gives CAWSVGGGGRYF.

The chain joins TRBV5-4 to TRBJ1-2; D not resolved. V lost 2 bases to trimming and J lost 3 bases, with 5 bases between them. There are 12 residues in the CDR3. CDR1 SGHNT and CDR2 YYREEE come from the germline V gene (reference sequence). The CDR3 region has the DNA TGTGCCAGCAGCTTCTCGGACTATGGCTACACCTTC. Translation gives CASSFSDYGYTF. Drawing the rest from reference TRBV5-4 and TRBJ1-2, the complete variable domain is ETGVTQSPTHLIKTRGQQVTLRCSSQSGHNTVSWYQQALGQGPQFIFQYYREEENGRGNFPPRFSGLQFPNYSSELNVNALELDDSALYLCASSFSDYGYTFGSGTRLTVV.

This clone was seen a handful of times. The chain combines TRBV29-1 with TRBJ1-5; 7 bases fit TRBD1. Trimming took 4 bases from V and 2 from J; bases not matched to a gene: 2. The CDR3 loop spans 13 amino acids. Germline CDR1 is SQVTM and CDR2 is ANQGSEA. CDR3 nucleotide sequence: TGCAGCGTTGTAGGACAGGGCAATCAGCCCCAGCATTTT. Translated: CSVVGQGNQPQHF.